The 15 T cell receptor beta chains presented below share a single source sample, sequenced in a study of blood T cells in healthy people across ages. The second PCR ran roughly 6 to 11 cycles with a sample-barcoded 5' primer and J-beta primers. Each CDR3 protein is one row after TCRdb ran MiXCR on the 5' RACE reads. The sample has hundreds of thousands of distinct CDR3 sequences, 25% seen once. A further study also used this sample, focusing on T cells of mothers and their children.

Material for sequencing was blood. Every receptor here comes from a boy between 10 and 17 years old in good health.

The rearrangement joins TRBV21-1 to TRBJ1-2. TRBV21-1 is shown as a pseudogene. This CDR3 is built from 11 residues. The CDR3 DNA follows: TGTGCCAGCCCCGCCGACTCAGGCTACACCTTC. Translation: CASPADSGYTF.

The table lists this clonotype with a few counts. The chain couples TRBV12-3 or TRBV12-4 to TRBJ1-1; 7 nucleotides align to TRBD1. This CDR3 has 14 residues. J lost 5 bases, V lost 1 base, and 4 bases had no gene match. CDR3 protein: CASSLVTGQTEAFF. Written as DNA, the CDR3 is TGTGCCAGCAGTTTAGTGACAGGGCAGACTGAAGCTTTCTTT.

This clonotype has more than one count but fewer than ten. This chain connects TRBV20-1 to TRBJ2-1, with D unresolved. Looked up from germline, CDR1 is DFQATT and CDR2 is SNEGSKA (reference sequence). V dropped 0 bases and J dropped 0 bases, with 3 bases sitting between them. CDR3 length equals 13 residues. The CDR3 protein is CSARDHSYNEQFF. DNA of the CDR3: TGCAGTGCTAGAGACCACTCCTACAATGAGCAGTTCTTC.

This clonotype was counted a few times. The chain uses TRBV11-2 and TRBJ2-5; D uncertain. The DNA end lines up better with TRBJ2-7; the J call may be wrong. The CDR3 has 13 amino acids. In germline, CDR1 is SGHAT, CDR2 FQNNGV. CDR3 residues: CASRPFLAREQYF. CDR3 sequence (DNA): TGTGCCAGCAGACCCTTTTTGGCCCGCGAGCAGTACTTC.

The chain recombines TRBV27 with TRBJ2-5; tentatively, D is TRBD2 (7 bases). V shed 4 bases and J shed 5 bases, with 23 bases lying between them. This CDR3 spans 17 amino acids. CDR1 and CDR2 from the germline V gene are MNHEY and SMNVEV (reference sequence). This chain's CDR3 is CASSSAGALQAMETQYF. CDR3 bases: TGTGCCAGCAGTTCCGCGGGGGCCCTCCAGGCAATGGAGACCCAGTACTTC.

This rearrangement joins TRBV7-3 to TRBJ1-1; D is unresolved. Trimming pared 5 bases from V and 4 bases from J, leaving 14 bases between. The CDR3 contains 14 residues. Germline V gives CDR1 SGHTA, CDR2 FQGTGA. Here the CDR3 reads CASSAAGGSTEAFF. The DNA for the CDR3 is TGTGCCAGCAGCGCGGCGGGAGGGAGCACTGAAGCTTTCTTT. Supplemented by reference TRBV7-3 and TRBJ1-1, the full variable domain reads GAGVSQTPSNKVTEKGKYVELRCDPISGHTALYWYRQSLGQGPEFLIYFQGTGAADDSGLPNDRFFAVRPEGSVSTLKIQRTERGDSAVYLCASSAAGGSTEAFFGQGTRLTVV.

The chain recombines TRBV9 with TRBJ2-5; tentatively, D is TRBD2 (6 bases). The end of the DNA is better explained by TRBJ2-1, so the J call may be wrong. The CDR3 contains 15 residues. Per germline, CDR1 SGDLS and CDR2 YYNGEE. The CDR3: CASSPTGRRDNEQFF. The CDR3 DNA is TGTGCCAGCAGCCCGACGGGGAGGCGAGACAATGAGCAGTTCTTC.

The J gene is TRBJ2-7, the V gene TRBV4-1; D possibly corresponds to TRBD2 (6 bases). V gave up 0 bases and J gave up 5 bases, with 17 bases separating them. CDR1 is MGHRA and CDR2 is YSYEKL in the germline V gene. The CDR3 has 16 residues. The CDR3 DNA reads TGCGCCAGCAGCCAAGAGGGTGACGGGAGCCCCGACGAGCAGTACTTC. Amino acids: CASSQEGDGSPDEQYF.

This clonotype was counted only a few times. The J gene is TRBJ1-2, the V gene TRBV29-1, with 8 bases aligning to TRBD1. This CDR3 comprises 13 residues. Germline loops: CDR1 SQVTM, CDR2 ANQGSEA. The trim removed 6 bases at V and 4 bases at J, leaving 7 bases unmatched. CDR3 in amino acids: CSVRTGSVYGYTF. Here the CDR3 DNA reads TGCAGCGTCCGGACAGGGTCGGTCTATGGCTACACCTTC.

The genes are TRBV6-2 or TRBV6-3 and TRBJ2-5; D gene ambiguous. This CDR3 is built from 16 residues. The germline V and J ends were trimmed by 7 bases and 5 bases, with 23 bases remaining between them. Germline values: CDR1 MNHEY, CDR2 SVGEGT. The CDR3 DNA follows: TGTGCCAGCACCCCACTCTTAGAAAGGGTGTCGGAGACCCAGTACTTC. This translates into CASTPLLERVSETQYF.

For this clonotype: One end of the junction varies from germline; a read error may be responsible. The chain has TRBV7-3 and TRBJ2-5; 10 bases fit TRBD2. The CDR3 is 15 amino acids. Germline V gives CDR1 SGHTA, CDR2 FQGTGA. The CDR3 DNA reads TGTGCCAGCAGCTTACTAGCGGGAGTCCAAGGGACCCAGTACTTC. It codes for CASSLLAGVQGTQYF.

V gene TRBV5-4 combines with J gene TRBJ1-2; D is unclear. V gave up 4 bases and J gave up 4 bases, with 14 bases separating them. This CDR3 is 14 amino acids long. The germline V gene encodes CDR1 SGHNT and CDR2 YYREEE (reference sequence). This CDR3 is CASSPRFAGYGYTF. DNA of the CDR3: TGTGCCAGCAGCCCAAGATTTGCGGGCTATGGCTACACCTTC.

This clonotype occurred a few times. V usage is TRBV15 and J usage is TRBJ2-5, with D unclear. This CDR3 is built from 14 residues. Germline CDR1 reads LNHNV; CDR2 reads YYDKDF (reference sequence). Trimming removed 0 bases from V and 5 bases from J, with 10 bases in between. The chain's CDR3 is CATSREAGAETQYF. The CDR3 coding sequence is TGTGCCACCAGCAGAGAAGCAGGAGCGGAGACCCAGTACTTC.

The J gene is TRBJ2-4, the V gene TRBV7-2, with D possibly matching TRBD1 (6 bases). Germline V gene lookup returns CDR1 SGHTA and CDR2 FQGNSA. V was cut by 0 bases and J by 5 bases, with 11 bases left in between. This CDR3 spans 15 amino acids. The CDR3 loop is CASSLASGAQNIQYF. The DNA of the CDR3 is TGTGCCAGCAGCTTAGCTTCAGGGGCCCAAAACATTCAGTACTTC.

The CDR3 region is CASSQDWRGTNEKLFF. The CDR3 DNA is TGCGCCAGCAGCCAAGACTGGAGGGGAACTAATGAAAAACTGTTTTTT. The chain links TRBV4-3 to TRBJ1-4; D is possibly TRBD1 (5 bases). The CDR3 covers 16 residues. Germline CDR1 LGHNA, CDR2 YSLEER. V was trimmed by 0 bases and J by 1 base, leaving 9 bases between them.